This entry lists 31 T cell receptor beta chains sequenced from one sample in a study of cytomegalovirus exposure and HLA in healthy donors. Primers for the PCR totalled 60 Vbeta and 13 Jbeta. The table came from immunoSEQ multiplex PCR; TCRdb's copy has only in-frame clones and leaves some out. The repertoire holds 70,000 or so clones, with less than 70% as singletons. The sequencing sample was made of PBMCs. These receptors all come from a woman aged 45 to 65 in good health and CMV-seronegative.

V and J are TRBV4-1 and TRBJ2-3; 12 nucleotides align to TRBD2. This CDR3 spans 15 amino acids. Germline CDR1 MGHRA, CDR2 YSYEKL. The V gene end was trimmed by 3 bases and the J gene end by 6 bases; junction bases not matched to a gene: 4. CDR3 loop: CASSQRTSGTDTQYF. In DNA form, the CDR3 reads TGCGCCAGCAGCCAGAGGACTAGCGGGACCGATACGCAGTATTTT.

This chain's CDR3 is CASIGTSGRYEQYF. CDR3 DNA: TGTGCCAGCATAGGGACTAGCGGGCGGTACGAGCAGTACTTC. The chain couples TRBV7-8 to TRBJ2-7; 12 bases align to TRBD2. V shed 7 bases and J 4 bases; nucleotides not matched to a gene: 5. This CDR3 is built from 14 residues. Germline CDR1 and CDR2: SGHVS and FQNEAQ. The full variable domain, with the rest looked up from reference TRBV7-8 and TRBJ2-7, is GAGVSQSPRYKVAKRGQDVALRCDPISGHVSLFWYQQALGQGPEFLTYFQNEAQLDKSGLPSDRFFAERPEGSVSTLKIQRTQQEDSAVYLCASIGTSGRYEQYFGPGTRLTVT.

The rearrangement joins TRBV7-8 to TRBJ2-3; TRBD1 is a possible D gene (6 bases). Between the trimmed V and J ends, which lost 1 base and 1 base, there was a span of 15 bases. Germline-derived CDR1 and CDR2 are SGHVS and FQNEAQ. The CDR3 has 17 residues. CDR3 amino acids: CASSLEAQGWGTDTQYF. In DNA form, the CDR3 reads TGTGCCAGCAGCTTAGAGGCGCAGGGGTGGGGCACAGATACGCAGTATTTT.

This clone was counted a single time. The chain carries TRBV19 and TRBJ2-1, with TRBD1 matching 10 bases. CDR1 and CDR2 from the germline V gene are LNHDA and SQIVND (reference sequence). Trimming at V came to 5 bases and at J to 4 bases, leaving 5 bases not matched to a gene. This CDR3 comprises 15 residues. The DNA of the CDR3 is TGTGCCAGTAGTTCACGACAGGGGGCTTACAATGAGCAGTTCTTC. Translated: CASSSRQGAYNEQFF.

The chain joins TRBV6-4 to TRBJ2-1; unclear D gene. The CDR3 covers 15 residues. Germline V gives CDR1 MRHNA, CDR2 SNTAGT. Trimming cost V 5 bases and J 0 bases, with 11 bases left between them. The CDR3 is CASSPSESSYNEQFF. The CDR3 DNA sequence: TGTGCCAGCAGTCCCAGCGAAAGCTCCTACAATGAGCAGTTCTTC.

V usage is TRBV18 and J usage is TRBJ1-1; D uncertain. This CDR3 region has 17 residues. V shed 2 bases and J shed 1 base, with 17 bases lying between them. CDR1 and CDR2 from the germline V gene are KGHSH and LQKENI. CDR3 sequence: CASSPNHGNSGNTEAFF. Written as DNA, the CDR3 is TGTGCCAGCTCACCAAACCACGGGAACAGCGGGAACACTGAAGCTTTCTTT.

This chain links TRBV2 with TRBJ1-2; D unresolved. Germline loops: CDR1 SNHLY, CDR2 FYNNEI. The CDR3 length is 12 residues. The V gene lost 6 bases and the J gene lost 9 bases, with 14 bases spanning the gap. In DNA form, the CDR3 reads TGTGCCAGCAGATCGGAGTCTGGTAGCTACACCTTC. Its protein product is CASRSESGSYTF.

This chain joins TRBV27 and TRBJ1-2; D uncertain. CDR1 is MNHEY, CDR2 SMNVEV, per germline (reference sequence). The CDR3 loop spans 13 amino acids. Trimming shortened V by 10 bases and J by 2 bases, and 14 bases separated the two germline ends. The CDR3 is CATSTERNYGYTF. The CDR3 bases are TGTGCCACCTCGACGGAGAGGAACTATGGCTACACCTTC.

This rearrangement joins TRBV5-6 to TRBJ2-2; possible D gene TRBD1, 6 bases. This CDR3 has 18 amino acids. From germline, CDR1 is SGHDT and CDR2 YYEEEE. V was cut by 2 bases and J by 4 bases, with 21 bases left in between. The CDR3 DNA reads as TGTGCCAGCAGCTTAAGATGGGACAACCCGCGGAGCACCGGGGAGCTGTTTTTT. It specifies CASSLRWDNPRSTGELFF. Drawing the rest from reference TRBV5-6 and TRBJ2-2, the complete variable domain is DAGVTQSPTHLIKTRGQQVTLRCSPKSGHDTVSWYQQALGQGPQFIFQYYEEEERQRGNFPDRFSGHQFPNYSSELNVNALLLGDSALYLCASSLRWDNPRSTGELFFGEGSRLTVL.

The chain combines TRBV6-5 with TRBJ1-2, with TRBD1 matching 7 bases. Per germline, CDR1 MNHEY and CDR2 SVGAGI. The CDR3 length is 14 residues. The J segment lost 2 bases and the V segment lost 6 bases, leaving 6 bases of the junction unmatched. The CDR3 bases are TGTGCCAGCAGGGGACAGCTACTGAACTATGGCTACACCTTC. The encoded protein is CASRGQLLNYGYTF.

This clone has only a few counts. The J gene is TRBJ2-1, the V gene TRBV6-5, with 8 bases lining up with TRBD1. This CDR3 spans 15 amino acids. The germline CDR1 and CDR2 sequences are MNHEY and SVGAGI. V lost 0 bases and J lost 3; bases outside the gene matches: 1. The CDR3 nucleotides are TGTGCCAGCAGTTACTCGACAGGGGTCTACAATGAGCAGTTCTTC. It specifies CASSYSTGVYNEQFF.

The chain combines TRBV18 with TRBJ2-7; 8 nucleotides align to TRBD2. Per germline, CDR1 KGHSH and CDR2 LQKENI. There are 13 residues in the CDR3. V trimming: 3 bases; J trimming: 6 bases; junction bases outside the gene matches: 4. The CDR3 is CASSPGTSSEQYF. The CDR3 nucleotides are TGTGCCAGCTCACCCGGGACTAGTAGCGAGCAGTACTTC.

This chain links TRBV7-6 with TRBJ2-7; TRBD2 is a possible D gene (5 bases). The ends were cut back, 1 base at V and 0 bases at J, with 10 bases in the middle. The CDR3 runs to 15 residues. The germline CDR1 and CDR2 sequences are SGHVS and FNYEAQ. The CDR3 DNA sequence: TGTGCCAGCAGCTTAGATGAGGGAGTCTCCTACGAGCAGTACTTC. Translation gives CASSLDEGVSYEQYF.

V and J are TRBV25-1 and TRBJ2-2, with D possibly matching TRBD1 (6 bases). Looked up from germline, CDR1 is MGHDK and CDR2 is SYGVNS. Trimming removed 5 bases at V and 0 bases at J, with 19 bases between. CDR3 length: 18 amino acids. The CDR3 here is CASSLGPRQDPNTGELFF. CDR3 sequence (DNA): TGTGCCAGCAGTCTTGGACCAAGACAGGACCCGAACACCGGGGAGCTGTTTTTT.

This clone was observed a few times. An end of the junction does not agree with germline; a read error may underlie this. The gene calls are TRBV7-9 and TRBJ1-6; D remains unclear. The CDR3 contains 15 residues. The germline CDR1 and CDR2 sequences are SEHNR and FQNEAQ (reference sequence). CDR3 in amino acids: CASSPSSPGNSPLHF. The CDR3, as DNA: TGTGCCAGCAGCCCCTCCTCCCCGGGAAATTCCCCCCTCCACTTT.

The CDR3 sequence is CASSYSGQGNSPLHF. The CDR3 DNA sequence: TGTGCCAGCAGTTACTCGGGACAGGGAAATTCACCCCTCCACTTT. The rearrangement uses TRBV6-5 and TRBJ1-6; TRBD1 matches at 9 bases. Germline V gene sequence: CDR1 MNHEY, CDR2 SVGAGI. The CDR3 sequence is 15 residues long. The V gene end was trimmed by 0 bases and the J gene end by 7 bases; junction bases not matched to a gene: 1.

This sequence joins TRBV6-5 and TRBJ2-1; possible D gene TRBD2, 5 bases. Germline V gene lookup returns CDR1 MNHEY and CDR2 SVGAGI. V gave up 6 bases and J gave up 9 bases, with 12 bases separating them. This CDR3 has 12 residues. The CDR3 is CASSRGSGEQFF. Written as DNA, the CDR3 is TGTGCCAGCAGCCGCGGGTCGGGTGAGCAGTTCTTC.

V usage is TRBV5-1 and J usage is TRBJ2-7; D gene uncertain. From germline, CDR1 is SGHRS and CDR2 YFSETQ. This CDR3 has 12 amino acids. V gave up 5 bases and J gave up 4 bases, with 10 bases separating them. The CDR3 loop reads CASRLEDYEQYF. The DNA of the CDR3 is TGCGCCAGCAGATTAGAAGATTACGAGCAGTACTTC.

The gene calls are TRBV15 and TRBJ2-3, with 8 bases that match TRBD2. Germline CDR1 reads LNHNV; CDR2 reads YYDKDF (reference sequence). CDR3 length equals 15 residues. V gave up 1 base and J gave up 4 bases; unmatched junction bases: 4. In DNA form, the CDR3 reads TGTGCCACCAGCAGAGCGGGAGGGCCCCCAGATACGCAGTATTTT. It translates to CATSRAGGPPDTQYF.

The chain employs TRBV18 and TRBJ1-2, with D maybe TRBD1 (5 bases). Germline V CDR1 and CDR2: KGHSH, LQKENI. The length of the CDR3 is 15 residues. Trimming left V 0 bases short and J 0 bases short, with 8 bases between. The CDR3 nucleotides are TGTGCCAGCTCACCACCCTCAGGGACTAACTATGGCTACACCTTC. Translated: CASSPPSGTNYGYTF.

The V and J genes are TRBV19 and TRBJ1-1, with D perhaps TRBD1 (6 bases). This CDR3 has 17 amino acids. V lost 5 bases and J 1 base, leaving 20 bases between the germline ends. Germline-derived CDR1 and CDR2 are LNHDA and SQIVND (reference sequence). The DNA of the CDR3 is TGTGCCAGTAGTTTGCCGACAGGACACTCACCGAACACTGAAGCTTTCTTT. Translating gives CASSLPTGHSPNTEAFF.

This clone has just a few counts. The chain joins TRBV7-3 to TRBJ2-5, with 10 positions matching TRBD2. The length of the CDR3 is 15 residues. CDR1 and CDR2 (germline): SGHTA, FQGTGA. Trimming took 5 bases from V and 7 from J; bases not matched to a gene: 10. CDR3 in DNA: TGTGCCAGCAGCGCTAGCGGGAGTTCTGGAGGGACCCAGTACTTC. Its protein product is CASSASGSSGGTQYF.

V and J are TRBV2 and TRBJ2-7, with unresolved D. The CDR3 is 11 amino acids. With 7 bases removed from V and 5 bases from J, the gap between germline ends came to 9 bases. Germline V gene data show CDR1 as SNHLY and CDR2 as FYNNEI. Here the CDR3 reads CASKYYDEQYF. The CDR3 DNA sequence: TGTGCCAGCAAGTACTACGACGAGCAGTACTTC.

The J gene is TRBJ1-2, the V gene TRBV5-1; TRBD1 might be the D (5 bases). CDR1 and CDR2 (germline): SGHRS, YFSETQ. The CDR3 contains 12 residues. Deletions cut 4 bases from V and 7 bases from J, with 11 bases between. The chain's CDR3 is CASSPNRRGYTF. CDR3 DNA: TGCGCCAGCAGCCCCAACAGGCGTGGCTACACCTTC.

The J gene is TRBJ1-1, the V gene TRBV19, with 8 bases aligning to TRBD1. Per germline, CDR1 LNHDA and CDR2 SQIVND (reference sequence). J was trimmed by 5 bases and V by 5 bases; bases with no gene match: 10. The CDR3 contains 15 residues. The CDR3 protein is CASSSRQGLYTEAFF. DNA of the CDR3: TGTGCCAGTAGTTCCCGACAGGGGCTATATACTGAAGCTTTCTTT.

The V call is TRBV25-1, the J call TRBJ2-1; 7 bases map to TRBD1. The J segment lost 10 bases and the V segment lost 3 bases, leaving 9 bases of the junction unmatched. The CDR3 extends over 14 amino acids. Germline CDR1 reads MGHDK; CDR2 reads SYGVNS. This CDR3 reads CASSDGQVLLEQFF. The DNA of the CDR3 is TGTGCCAGCAGTGATGGACAGGTTTTACTGGAGCAGTTCTTC.

The chain links TRBV5-1 to TRBJ1-2; maybe TRBD1 (5 bases). This CDR3 spans 15 amino acids. CDR1 and CDR2 from the germline V gene are SGHRS and YFSETQ. V lost 3 bases, J lost 5 bases, and 17 bases lay in between. The CDR3 spells CASSYQVRDDYGYTF. The CDR3 DNA sequence: TGCGCCAGCAGCTACCAGGTCAGGGATGATTATGGCTACACCTTC.

This chain uses TRBV6-5 with TRBJ1-4; perhaps TRBD1 as D (5 bases). CDR1 is MNHEY, CDR2 SVGAGI, per germline. V was clipped by 1 base and J by 0 bases, with 9 bases between them. The CDR3 runs to 16 residues. The DNA of the CDR3 is TGTGCCAGCAGTTACTTGACAGCCGCAACTAATGAAAAACTGTTTTTT. Translating it yields CASSYLTAATNEKLFF.

The CDR3 DNA reads as TGTGCCAGCAGCCCTGCAGGGAATGAGCAGTTCTTC. Translated: CASSPAGNEQFF. This chain joins TRBV7-6 and TRBJ2-1; TRBD1 might be the D (5 bases). V lost 5 bases, J lost 7 bases, and 9 bases lay in between. The CDR3 totals 12 residues. CDR1 SGHVS and CDR2 FNYEAQ come from the germline V gene.

V usage is TRBV28 and J usage is TRBJ2-1, with TRBD1 identical over 9 bases. Looked up from germline, CDR1 is MDHEN and CDR2 is SYDVKM. V dropped 2 bases and J dropped 9; count of bases not matched to a gene: 5. The CDR3 sequence is 14 residues long. CDR3: CASSLSGTGTEQFF. The CDR3 region has the DNA TGTGCCAGCAGTTTAAGCGGGACAGGGACTGAGCAGTTCTTC.

This chain connects TRBV5-1 to TRBJ2-7, with 7 bases identical to TRBD2. Germline V gene lookup returns CDR1 SGHRS and CDR2 YFSETQ. V dropped 0 bases and J dropped 7; count of bases not matched to a gene: 7. This CDR3 has 14 residues. This chain's CDR3 is CASSLGVTSAEQYF. The CDR3 DNA sequence: TGCGCCAGCAGCTTGGGGGTTACTAGCGCGGAGCAGTACTTC.